This T cell receptor (beta chain) was captured by sequencing in a study of human T cells and chemical hapten exposure. Study outcomes and limitations: Expanded TCRs created a significantly greater count of big CDR3 similarity clusters than controls did.

One entry per CDR3 protein, called by TCRdb with MiXCR from the RACE reads. The top ten clones hold 8% to 10% of a sample with roughly 51,000 distinct CDR3 sequences, over 9% of them seen once. This clonotype was seen ten or more times. No antigen is known for it. Time point: pre-sensitization, week 0. Treatment: therapeutic diphenylcyclopropenone sensitization with weekly scalp DPC. Deletions cut 6 bases from V and 1 base from J, with 14 bases between. The V gene's germline CDR1 is DFQATT and CDR2 SNEGSKA (reference sequence). The CDR3 totals 14 residues. The receptor comes from a man aged 35-49 years with alopecia areata. Some clones in this sample may be carry-over from other donors' samples. Sequences were derived from whole blood, sampled in connection with sensitization to the hapten diphenylcyclopropenone (DPC). The chain uses TRBV20-1 and TRBJ2-3; the D is unclear. CDR3 residues: CSALGRLGTDTQYF. The CDR3 nucleotides are TGCAGTGCCTTGGGTCGGCTGGGCACAGATACGCAGTATTTT.